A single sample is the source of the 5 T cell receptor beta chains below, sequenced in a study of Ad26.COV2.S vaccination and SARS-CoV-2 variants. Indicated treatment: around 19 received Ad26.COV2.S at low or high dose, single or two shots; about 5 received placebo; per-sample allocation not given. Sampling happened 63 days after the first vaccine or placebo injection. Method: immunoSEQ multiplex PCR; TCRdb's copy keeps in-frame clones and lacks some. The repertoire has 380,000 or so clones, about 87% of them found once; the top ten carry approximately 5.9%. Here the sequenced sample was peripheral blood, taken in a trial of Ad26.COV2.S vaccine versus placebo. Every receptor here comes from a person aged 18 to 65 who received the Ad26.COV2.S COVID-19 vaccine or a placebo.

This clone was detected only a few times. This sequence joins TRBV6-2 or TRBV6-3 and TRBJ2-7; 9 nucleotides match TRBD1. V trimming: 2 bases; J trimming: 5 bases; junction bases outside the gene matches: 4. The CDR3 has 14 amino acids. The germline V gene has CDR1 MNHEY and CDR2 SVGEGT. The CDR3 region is CASSYGTGWNEQYF. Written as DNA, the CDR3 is TGTGCCAGCAGTTACGGGACAGGGTGGAACGAGCAGTACTTC.

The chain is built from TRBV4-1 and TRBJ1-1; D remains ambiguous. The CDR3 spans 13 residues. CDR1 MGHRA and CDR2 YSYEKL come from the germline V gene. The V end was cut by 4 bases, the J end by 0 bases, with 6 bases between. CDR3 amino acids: CASSLTVNTEAFF. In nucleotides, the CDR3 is TGCGCCAGCAGCCTTACAGTGAACACTGAAGCTTTCTTT.

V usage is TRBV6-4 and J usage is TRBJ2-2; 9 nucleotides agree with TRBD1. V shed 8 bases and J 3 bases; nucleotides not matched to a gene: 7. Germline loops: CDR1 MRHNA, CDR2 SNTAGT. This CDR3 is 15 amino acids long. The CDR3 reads CASAKQGAHTGELFF. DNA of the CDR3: TGTGCCAGCGCCAAACAGGGGGCACACACCGGGGAGCTGTTTTTT.

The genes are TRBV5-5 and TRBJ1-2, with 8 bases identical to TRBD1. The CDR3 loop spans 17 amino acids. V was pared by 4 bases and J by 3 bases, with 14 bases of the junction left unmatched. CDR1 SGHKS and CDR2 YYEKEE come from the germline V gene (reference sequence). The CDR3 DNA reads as TGTGCCAGCAGCCCCAGACATACAGGGGGTATTTACTATGGCTACACCTTC. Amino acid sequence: CASSPRHTGGIYYGYTF.

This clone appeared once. The chain's CDR3 is CASSQKEQYF. CDR3 in DNA: TGTGCCAGCAGCCAAAAAGAGCAGTACTTC. This chain connects TRBV2 to TRBJ2-7; no firm D call. V was pared by 6 bases and J by 7 bases, with 7 bases between. The CDR3 extends over 10 amino acids. Looked up from germline, CDR1 is SNHLY and CDR2 is FYNNEI.